This TCR beta chain was sequenced during a study of blood T cell repertoires in COVID-19. Study summary: T cells, B-cell-depleted T cells, or PBMCs provided the cDNA or gDNA that served as material.

The germline V gene encodes CDR1 SGHTA and CDR2 FQGTGA. The V end was cut by 3 bases, the J end by 1 base, with 6 bases between. The CDR3 is 13 residues long. The table came from immunoSEQ multiplex PCR; TCRdb's copy has only in-frame clones and leaves some out. This sample yields nearly 50,000 clones, of which over 65% are seen a single time; under 7% belongs to the top ten. This clonotype was sampled from a woman between 55 and 75 years old with acute or convalescent COVID-19. The chain combines TRBV7-3 with TRBJ1-1; D may be TRBD1 (6 bases). The specimen was peripheral blood. In DNA, the CDR3 is TGTGCCAGCAGCTTGACAGGGAACACTGAAGCTTTCTTT. This gives the protein CASSLTGNTEAFF.